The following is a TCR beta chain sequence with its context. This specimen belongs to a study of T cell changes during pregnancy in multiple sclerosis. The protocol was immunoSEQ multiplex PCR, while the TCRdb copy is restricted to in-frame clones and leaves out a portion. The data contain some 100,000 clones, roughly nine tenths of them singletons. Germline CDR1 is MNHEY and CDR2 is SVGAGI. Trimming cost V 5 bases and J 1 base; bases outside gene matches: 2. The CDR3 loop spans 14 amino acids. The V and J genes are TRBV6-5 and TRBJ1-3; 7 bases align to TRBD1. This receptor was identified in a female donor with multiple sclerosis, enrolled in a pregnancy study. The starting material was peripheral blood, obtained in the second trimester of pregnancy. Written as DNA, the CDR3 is TGTGCCAGCAGTGCGACAGGGTCTGGAAACACCATATATTTT. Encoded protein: CASSATGSGNTIYF.